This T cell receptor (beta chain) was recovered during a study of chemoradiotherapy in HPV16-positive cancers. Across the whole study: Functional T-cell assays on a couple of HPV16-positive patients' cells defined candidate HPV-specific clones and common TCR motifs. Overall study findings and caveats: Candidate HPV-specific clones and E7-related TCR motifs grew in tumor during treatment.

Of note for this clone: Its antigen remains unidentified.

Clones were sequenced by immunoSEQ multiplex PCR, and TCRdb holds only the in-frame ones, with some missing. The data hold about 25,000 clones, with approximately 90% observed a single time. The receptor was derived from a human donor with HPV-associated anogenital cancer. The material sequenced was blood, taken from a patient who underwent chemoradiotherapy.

The CDR3, as DNA: TGTGCCAGCAGCCCCCTTACGGGAACAGGGTTGATAGAGACCCAGTACTTC. The encoded protein is CASSPLTGTGLIETQYF. V and J are TRBV14 and TRBJ2-5; D is possibly TRBD1 (6 bases). V gave up 4 bases and J gave up 4 bases, with 22 bases separating them. Germline V lookup: CDR1 SGHDN, CDR2 FVKESK. The CDR3 is made up of 17 amino acids.